What follows are 27 T cell receptor beta chains derived from one specimen sequenced in a study of T cell responses to AZD1222 COVID-19 vaccine. Clones were read by immunoSEQ multiplex PCR, and TCRdb kept only the in-frame ones, dropping some. The sample contains 180,000 or so clones, approximately 90% of which appear only once. The source material was peripheral blood, sampled 28 days after the second AZD1222 dose. These receptors originate from an adult who received the AZD1222 COVID-19 vaccine.

The chain joins TRBV28 to TRBJ1-5; D not certain. Per germline, CDR1 MDHEN and CDR2 SYDVKM. V lost 1 base, J lost 4 bases, and 5 bases lay in between. The CDR3 length is 13 residues. The CDR3 sequence: CASSLSINQPQHF. For the CDR3, the DNA is TGTGCCAGCAGTTTATCTATAAATCAGCCCCAGCATTTT.

This rearrangement joins TRBV4-1 to TRBJ2-7; 10 bases are shared with TRBD1. The J segment lost 2 bases and the V segment lost 0 bases, leaving 7 bases of the junction unmatched. The CDR3 has 17 residues. Germline V gene lookup returns CDR1 MGHRA and CDR2 YSYEKL. CDR3 DNA: TGCGCCAGCAGCCAAGATGGTAGGGGGACAGGGGCCTACGAGCAGTACTTC. Translated, it gives CASSQDGRGTGAYEQYF.

This chain joins TRBV4-2 and TRBJ1-5; possible D gene TRBD1, 5 bases. This CDR3 is built from 16 residues. Germline V gene data show CDR1 as LGHNA and CDR2 as YNFKEQ. Trimming took off 0 bases at V and 2 bases at J, with 11 bases between the two ends. CDR3 DNA sequence: TGTGCCAGCAGCCAAGAAAGAGGAGGGGGCAATCAGCCCCAGCATTTT. Translation: CASSQERGGGNQPQHF.

The chain has TRBV5-1 and TRBJ1-5; tentative D call: TRBD1 (5 bases). The V end lost 0 bases, the J end lost 7 bases, and 11 bases lay between the germline ends. The CDR3 spans 14 residues. Germline V gene sequence: CDR1 SGHRS, CDR2 YFSETQ. Written as DNA, the CDR3 is TGCGCCAGCAGCTTGGTTGTGGGGGGGCAGCCCCAGCATTTT. Protein product: CASSLVVGGQPQHF.

This sequence joins TRBV20-1 and TRBJ1-2; 7 bases are shared with TRBD1. In germline, CDR1 is DFQATT, CDR2 SNEGSKA (reference sequence). The ends lost 3 bases at V and 5 bases at J; junction bases unmatched: 6. The CDR3 sequence is 13 residues long. The CDR3 loop is CSASVAGGYGYTF. The DNA for the CDR3 is TGCAGTGCTAGTGTGGCAGGGGGGTATGGCTACACCTTC.

This chain connects TRBV11-2 to TRBJ2-7, with a weak D call TRBD2 (6 bases). Germline CDR1 and CDR2: SGHAT and FQNNGV. V lost 6 bases and J 3 bases, leaving 9 bases between the germline ends. The CDR3 is 12 amino acids. DNA of the CDR3: TGTGCCAGCAGACACGGGGGCTACGAGCAGTACTTC. This sequence encodes CASRHGGYEQYF.

V and J are TRBV29-1 and TRBJ1-1, with D unclear. The CDR3 covers 13 residues. The germline gives CDR1 SQVTM, CDR2 ANQGSEA. Trimming left V 4 bases short and J 0 bases short, with 9 bases between. The CDR3 loop reads CSVGRLMNTEAFF. The CDR3 nucleotides read TGCAGCGTTGGTCGGCTCATGAACACTGAAGCTTTCTTT.

With regard to this clone: The germline gene is not matched at one end of the junction; a read error may be the cause. The V and J genes are TRBV6-5 and TRBJ1-3, with D unclear. CDR3 size: 13 residues. Germline CDR1 reads MNHEY; CDR2 reads SVGAGI. Written as DNA, the CDR3 is TGTGCCGGCAGATCGCCTCCTGGAAACACCATATATTTT. Translation gives CAGRSPPGNTIYF.

The count of this clone is one. The chain has TRBV7-3 and TRBJ2-1, with D perhaps TRBD1 or TRBD2 (7 bases each). Germline CDR1 SGHTA, CDR2 FQGTGA. Trimming shortened V by 5 bases and J by 9 bases, and 17 bases separated the two germline ends. The CDR3 length is 14 residues. DNA of the CDR3: TGTGCCAGCAGCCCAGGGGGAGGGCGTGGTGAGCAGTTCTTC. Amino acids: CASSPGGGRGEQFF.

The chain joins TRBV2 to TRBJ1-1; D unresolved. Germline V gene lookup returns CDR1 SNHLY and CDR2 FYNNEI. The CDR3 totals 15 residues. Trimming stripped 6 bases from V and 1 base from J, with 15 bases between. CDR3 sequence (DNA): TGTGCCAGCAGGCCGCGGGGTTCTACGAACACTGAAGCTTTCTTT. This sequence encodes CASRPRGSTNTEAFF.

The rearrangement links TRBV30 to TRBJ2-3, with 14 bases lining up with TRBD2. The CDR3 loop spans 17 amino acids. V dropped 2 bases and J dropped 1; count of bases not matched to a gene: 5. Germline V gene sequence: CDR1 GTSNPN, CDR2 SVGIG (reference sequence). CDR3 nucleotide sequence: TGTGCCTGGAGTCCGGGACTAGCGGGAGTTGGCACAGATACGCAGTATTTT. Amino acid sequence: CAWSPGLAGVGTDTQYF.

V usage is TRBV4-2 and J usage is TRBJ1-4; TRBD1 aligns across 9 bases. The CDR3 loop spans 16 amino acids. Per germline, CDR1 LGHNA and CDR2 YNFKEQ. V gave up 4 bases and J gave up 3 bases; unmatched junction bases: 6. The CDR3 region is CASSLNRGLANEKLFF. CDR3 DNA: TGTGCCAGCAGCCTGAACAGGGGGCTGGCTAATGAAAAACTGTTTTTT.

The chain combines TRBV6-6 with TRBJ1-1; D remains unclear. V gave up 2 bases and J gave up 1 base, with 8 bases separating them. This CDR3 region has 14 residues. Germline V gene data show CDR1 as MNHNY and CDR2 as SVGAGI (reference sequence). The CDR3 nucleotides are TGTGCCAGCAGTTACGAAAACGGGAACACTGAAGCTTTCTTT. Its translation is CASSYENGNTEAFF.

This sequence joins TRBV11-3 and TRBJ2-1; TRBD1 is a possible D gene (5 bases). Germline CDR1 SGHNT, CDR2 YENEEA. Trimming removed 1 base from V and 6 bases from J, with 13 bases in between. The CDR3 covers 15 residues. The CDR3 protein is CASSLAGYTGNEQFF. CDR3 coding DNA: TGTGCCAGCAGCTTAGCAGGGTACACGGGCAATGAGCAGTTCTTC.

The chain recombines TRBV19 with TRBJ1-2, with D perhaps TRBD1 (5 bases). The CDR3 covers 16 residues. Germline V lookup: CDR1 LNHDA, CDR2 SQIVND (reference sequence). Between the trimmed V and J ends, which lost 5 bases and 5 bases, there was a span of 21 bases. The CDR3, as DNA: TGTGCCAGTAGTCGGTTCCCCGGGGAGGGGATTTATGGCTACACCTTC. The encoded protein is CASSRFPGEGIYGYTF.

The chain uses TRBV5-1 and TRBJ1-4, with 8 bases lining up with TRBD1. V shed 0 bases, J shed 7 bases, and the junction held 2 bases outside the gene matches. This CDR3 has 14 amino acids. Germline loops: CDR1 SGHRS, CDR2 YFSETQ. The CDR3 loop is CASSLGTGTEKLFF. As DNA, the CDR3 is TGCGCCAGCAGCTTGGGGACAGGGACTGAAAAACTGTTTTTT.

The rearrangement joins TRBV7-2 to TRBJ2-5; TRBD2 matches 10 bases. CDR1 and CDR2 (germline): SGHTA, FQGNSA. V dropped 3 bases and J dropped 0; count of bases not matched to a gene: 4. CDR3 length equals 16 residues. CDR3 in DNA: TGTGCCAGCAGCTTGGGACTAGCGACGTACCAAGAGACCCAGTACTTC. Its translation: CASSLGLATYQETQYF.

The chain recombines TRBV3-1 (or the pseudogene TRBV3-2) with TRBJ2-7, with TRBD2 identical over 8 bases. The germline V gene has CDR1 LGHDT and CDR2 YNNKEL (reference sequence). The CDR3 consists of 16 residues. The ends lost 1 base at V and 4 bases at J; junction bases unmatched: 9. As DNA, the CDR3 is TGTGCCAGCAGCCAAGGCTATAGCGGGAAAGGGTACGAGCAGTACTTC. Protein sequence: CASSQGYSGKGYEQYF.

This clone appeared a single time. This chain joins TRBV12-3 or TRBV12-4 and TRBJ2-7; TRBD1 is a possible D gene (5 bases). V lost 6 bases to trimming and J lost 2 bases, with 5 bases between them. CDR3 length equals 11 residues. The CDR3 loop reads CASRDTYEQYF. The CDR3 region has the DNA TGTGCCAGCAGGGACACCTACGAGCAGTACTTC.

The chain links TRBV18 to TRBJ1-4, with D possibly matching TRBD1 (5 bases). CDR1 is KGHSH and CDR2 is LQKENI in the germline V gene. Deletions cut 8 bases from V and 0 bases from J, with 13 bases between. CDR3 length: 15 amino acids. The chain's CDR3 is CASVDSGSTNEKLFF. CDR3 bases: TGTGCCAGCGTCGACTCAGGGTCAACTAATGAAAAACTGTTTTTT.

This clone was recorded only once. The CDR3: CSVVPLREAFF. CDR3 DNA: TGCAGCGTTGTTCCCCTGAGGGAAGCTTTCTTT. This chain connects TRBV29-1 to TRBJ1-1; D not certain. The CDR3 covers 11 residues. Trimming stripped 4 bases from V and 8 bases from J, with 11 bases between. Germline V gene data show CDR1 as SQVTM and CDR2 as ANQGSEA.

The DNA for the CDR3 is TGCGCCAGCAGCCGGGACAGGGCGTACAATGAGCAGTTCTTC. It encodes CASSRDRAYNEQFF. V usage is TRBV4-3 and J usage is TRBJ2-1, with 9 bases fitting TRBD1. The CDR3 contains 14 residues. CDR1 is LGHNA and CDR2 is YSLEER in the germline V gene. Unmatched junction bases numbered 2, after V lost 4 bases and J lost 4 bases.

V usage is TRBV18 and J usage is TRBJ1-1; no reliable D call. V shed 2 bases and J shed 3 bases, with 7 bases lying between them. CDR3 length: 13 residues. Germline CDR1 and CDR2: KGHSH and LQKENI. This chain's CDR3 is CASSPRMDTEAFF. For the CDR3, the DNA is TGTGCCAGCTCACCAAGGATGGACACTGAAGCTTTCTTT.

The chain uses TRBV6-6 and TRBJ1-2, with TRBD1 as a possible D gene (5 bases). CDR3 length: 13 amino acids. The germline V gene has CDR1 MNHNY and CDR2 SVGAGI (reference sequence). V was cut by 7 bases and J by 2 bases, with 11 bases left in between. CDR3 DNA sequence: TGTGCCAGCATTCAGTCAGGGAACTATGGCTACACCTTC. Translated, it gives CASIQSGNYGYTF.

The V gene is TRBV6-1, the J gene TRBJ2-3; D is uncertain. Trimming took 3 bases from V and 8 from J, leaving 12 bases between them. Germline lookup yields CDR1 MNHNS and CDR2 SASEGT. This CDR3 is built from 13 residues. CDR3: CASSESLGVTQYF. The CDR3 nucleotides read TGTGCCAGCAGTGAGTCCCTTGGGGTTACGCAGTATTTT.

This clone was seen once. This chain uses TRBV10-1 with TRBJ2-7, with 10 bases fitting TRBD2. The CDR3 extends over 14 amino acids. Germline trimming cut 7 bases from V and 1 base from J; bases unmatched to any gene: 4. Germline V CDR1 and CDR2: WNHNN, SYGVQD (reference sequence). The CDR3 nucleotides read TGCGCCAGCACTAGCGGGGGAACATCCTACGAGCAGTACTTC. Its protein product is CASTSGGTSYEQYF.

J is TRBJ2-1 and V is TRBV11-2, with 12 bases identical to TRBD2. The CDR3 totals 15 residues. V lost 6 bases, J lost 4 bases, and 4 bases stayed unmatched. The germline V gene has CDR1 SGHAT and CDR2 FQNNGV. The DNA for the CDR3 is TGTGCCAGCAGGACTAGCGGGAGTGATTACAATGAGCAGTTCTTC. Its translation is CASRTSGSDYNEQFF.